This TCR beta chain was documented in a study of blood T cell repertoires in COVID-19. The CDR3 sequence is 15 residues long. Germline assignment: CDR1 SGHRS and CDR2 YFSETQ. The V gene lost 4 bases and the J gene lost 5 bases, with 17 bases spanning the gap. Authors' processing steps: Nucleated cell number was recorded as an estimate derived from reference gene primer amplification. Libraries were prepared by immunoSEQ multiplex PCR; TCRdb keeps only in-frame clonotypes and omits some of them. That table gives V, J and clone size, and the DNA gave D and trimming. The data show under 350,000 clones, around nine tenths seen once.

The genes are TRBV5-1 and TRBJ2-3; D is unclear. The source of this sequence is a woman aged 60-75 years who had recovered from COVID-19. Sequencing was done on a sample of PBMCs or T cells enriched from blood (not recorded which). CDR3 in DNA: TGCGCCAGCAGCACTGGGTCCATTGGGCGAGATACGCAGTATTTT. It yields the protein CASSTGSIGRDTQYF.